A selection of T cell receptor beta chains follows, all from one sample in a study of shared clonotypes between healthy human individuals. Clones were sequenced by immunoSEQ multiplex PCR, and TCRdb holds only the in-frame ones, with some missing. The sample includes over a million clones, approximately 98.5% seen only once; the top ten take approximately 0.4%. Sequencing was done on a sample of naive CD4+ T cells sorted from blood. Receptor source: a man younger than 45 in good health. CDR3s include the opening cysteine and the closing phenylalanine or tryptophan. A D gene is named only where the DNA matches it firmly. A row's size may be missing; if present it is once, few, many or a size class.

size: -; J: TRBJ2-2; D: TRBD1; V: TRBV7-2; DNA: TGTGCCAGCAGCTGGGACAGGGGTTTTACCGGGGAGCTGTTTTTT; CDR3: CASSWDRGFTGELFF
size: -; J: TRBJ2-5; D: TRBD2; V: TRBV14; DNA: TGTGCCAGCAGCCTTTTCGGACGGGGGGAACAAGAGACCCAGTACTTC; CDR3: CASSLFGRGEQETQYF
size: -; J: TRBJ2-7; D: TRBD1; V: TRBV7-9; DNA: TGTGCCAGCAGCTCAAACCGGGACAGGGGAACCTACGAGCAGTACTTC; CDR3: CASSSNRDRGTYEQYF
size: -; J: TRBJ2-3; D: -; V: TRBV25-1; DNA: TGTGCCAGCAGTACCTTGAGCACAGATACGCAGTATTTT; CDR3: CASSTLSTDTQYF
size: -; J: TRBJ2-5; D: -; V: TRBV7-9; DNA: TGTGCCAGCAGCTCGGGAACGAGGGAGCAAGAGCCCCAGTACTTC; CDR3: CASSSGTREQEPQYF
size: -; J: TRBJ2-2; D: TRBD1; V: TRBV5-1; DNA: TGCGCCAGCAGCTTGGAAGGGACAGGGTACCGGAACACCGGGGAGCTGTTTTTT; CDR3: CASSLEGTGYRNTGELFF
size: -; J: TRBJ2-5; D: TRBD2; V: TRBV10-2; DNA: TGCGCCAGCAGCCTGGTGGGAGGGTACGAGACCCAGTACTTC; CDR3: CASSLVGGYETQYF
size: -; J: TRBJ2-7; D: -; V: TRBV7-2; DNA: TGTGCCAGCAGCGCCCGACGTCGACAGGACTCCTCCTACGAGCAGTACTTC; CDR3: CASSARRRQDSSYEQYF
size: -; J: TRBJ2-3; D: -; V: TRBV5-1; DNA: TGCGCCAGCAGCTTGCAAGCGGAAGGCACAGATACGCAGTATTTT; CDR3: CASSLQAEGTDTQYF
size: -; J: TRBJ2-2; D: TRBD2; V: TRBV14; DNA: TGTGCCAGCAGCCCCGGCCTAGCGGTAACCGGGGAGCTGTTTTTT; CDR3: CASSPGLAVTGELFF
size: -; J: TRBJ1-2; D: -; V: TRBV7-2; DNA: TGTGCCAGCAGCTGGAGCTGGGGGGCGGCGAACTATGGCTACACCTTC; CDR3: CASSWSWGAANYGYTF
size: -; J: TRBJ1-2; D: TRBD1; V: TRBV7-2; DNA: TGTGCCAGCAGCTACTGGGGACAGGGTTATGGCTACACCTTC; CDR3: CASSYWGQGYGYTF
size: -; J: TRBJ1-5; D: -; V: TRBV18; DNA: TGTGCCAGCTCACCACTGAGGGTTGGTCAGCCCCAGCATTTT; CDR3: CASSPLRVGQPQHF
size: -; J: TRBJ2-1; D: -; V: TRBV5-1; DNA: TGCGCCAGCACCTTGGGAGGGGGTATCTACAATGAGCAGTTCTTC; CDR3: CASTLGGGIYNEQFF
size: once; J: TRBJ1-1; D: -; V: TRBV5-1; DNA: TGCGCCAGCAGCGTACAGGGGAACACTGAAGCTTTCTTT; CDR3: CASSVQGNTEAFF
size: -; J: TRBJ2-7; D: -; V: TRBV5-1; DNA: TGCGCCAGCAGTACCAGCGCTCAGAGCTCCTACGAGCAGTACTTC; CDR3: CASSTSAQSSYEQYF
size: -; J: TRBJ2-1; D: -; V: TRBV19; DNA: TGTGCCAGCCGAGGCAGCGGATTTACCTACAATGAGCAGTTCTTC; CDR3: CASRGSGFTYNEQFF
size: -; J: TRBJ1-1; D: TRBD1; V: TRBV5-6; DNA: TGTGCCAGCAGCCCGGCGGGACAGCTGAACACTGAAGCTTTCTTT; CDR3: CASSPAGQLNTEAFF
size: -; J: TRBJ2-3; D: TRBD1; V: TRBV4-3; DNA: TGCGCCAGCAGCCGTGGACAGGACACAGATACGCAGTATTTT; CDR3: CASSRGQDTDTQYF
size: -; J: TRBJ2-3; D: -; V: TRBV9; DNA: TGTGCCAGCAGCCCCCTCCCTAGCGGCACAGATACGCAGTATTTT; CDR3: CASSPLPSGTDTQYF
size: -; J: TRBJ1-5; D: -; V: TRBV7-9; DNA: TGTGCCAGCAGCTTAGAAGGAAGCAATCAGCCCCAGCATTTT; CDR3: CASSLEGSNQPQHF
size: -; J: TRBJ2-2; D: -; V: TRBV5-1; DNA: TGCGCCAGCAGCATTGCTGGGTGGGACACCGGGGAGCTGTTTTTT; CDR3: CASSIAGWDTGELFF
size: -; J: TRBJ2-1; D: -; V: TRBV18; DNA: TGTGCCAGCTCCAAGGACGGTTTCGACTACAATGAGCAGTTCTTC; CDR3: CASSKDGFDYNEQFF
size: once; J: TRBJ1-1; D: -; V: TRBV10-3; DNA: TGTGCCATCAGTGAGACCAGGGGGAACACTGAAGCTTTCTTT; CDR3: CAISETRGNTEAFF
size: -; J: TRBJ1-5; D: -; V: TRBV27; DNA: TGTGCCAGCAGTCCTCAGGTGTTTAGGGACTTCCGCAATCAGCCCCAGCATTTT; CDR3: CASSPQVFRDFRNQPQHF
size: -; J: TRBJ2-7; D: TRBD2; V: TRBV11-2; DNA: TGTGCCAGCAGCTTAGTGGGGACTACCGATTACGAGCAGTACTTC; CDR3: CASSLVGTTDYEQYF